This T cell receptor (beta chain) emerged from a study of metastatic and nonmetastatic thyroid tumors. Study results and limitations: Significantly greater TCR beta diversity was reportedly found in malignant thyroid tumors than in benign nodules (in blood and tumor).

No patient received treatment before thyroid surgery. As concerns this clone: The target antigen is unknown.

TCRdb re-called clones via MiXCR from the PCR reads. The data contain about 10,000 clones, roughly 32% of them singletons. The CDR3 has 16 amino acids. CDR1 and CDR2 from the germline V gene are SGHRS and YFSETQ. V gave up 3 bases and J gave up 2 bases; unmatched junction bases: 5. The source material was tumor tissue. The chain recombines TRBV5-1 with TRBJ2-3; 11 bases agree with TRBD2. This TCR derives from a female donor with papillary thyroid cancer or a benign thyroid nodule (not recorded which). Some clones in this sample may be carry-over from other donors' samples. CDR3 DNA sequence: TGCGCCAGCAGCTCATTAGCGGGAGGGAACACAGATACGCAGTATTTT. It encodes CASSSLAGGNTDTQYF.